This is a list of T cell receptor beta chains from one sample in a study of blood T cell repertoires in COVID-19. This table comes from immunoSEQ multiplex PCR, and its TCRdb copy is limited to in-frame clones, with some not included. The data hold 150,000 to 200,000 clones, with 60% to 80% observed a single time. The sequencing sample was made of peripheral blood. These receptors came from a woman in her 70s with acute or convalescent COVID-19. Both conserved end residues are part of each CDR3. Each record gives: V gene, clone size, J gene, D gene, CDR3 DNA, CDR3 protein. A D gene is named only where the DNA matches it firmly. Not every row has a clone size; where given, it reads once, few, many or a size class.

V gene: TRBV7-9; clone size: once; J gene: TRBJ2-5; D gene: .; CDR3 DNA: TGTGCCAGCAGCTTGTCGGAGACCCAGTACTTC; CDR3 protein: CASSLSETQYF
V gene: TRBV11-3; clone size: .; J gene: TRBJ2-1; D gene: .; CDR3 DNA: TGTGCCAGCAGCGGTGACAGCTCCTACAATGAGCAGTTCTTC; CDR3 protein: CASSGDSSYNEQFF
V gene: TRBV19; clone size: few; J gene: TRBJ2-1; D gene: .; CDR3 DNA: TGTGCCAGTAGTACGACTAGTCTGCAGTTCTTC; CDR3 protein: CASSTTSLQFF
V gene: TRBV5-1; clone size: .; J gene: TRBJ1-1; D gene: TRBD1; CDR3 DNA: TGCGCCAGCAGCTTGCTCGGACAGGGGGCCACTGAAGCTTTCTTT; CDR3 protein: CASSLLGQGATEAFF
V gene: TRBV6-1; clone size: .; J gene: TRBJ2-1; D gene: TRBD2; CDR3 DNA: TGTGCCAGCAGTGAGTTGGTGGGAGGGCCCCCTAATGAGCAGTTCTTC; CDR3 protein: CASSELVGGPPNEQFF
V gene: TRBV21-1; clone size: .; J gene: TRBJ2-7; D gene: .; CDR3 DNA: TGTGCCAGCATTTTCCCGGGACTAGCAACCGAGCAGTACTTC; CDR3 protein: CASIFPGLATEQYF
V gene: TRBV4-1; clone size: .; J gene: TRBJ2-1; D gene: TRBD1; CDR3 DNA: TGCGCCAGCAGCCAAGGGACAGGGTATTTTCAATCGAATGAGCAGTTCTTC; CDR3 protein: CASSQGTGYFQSNEQFF
V gene: TRBV6-5; clone size: .; J gene: TRBJ2-1; D gene: TRBD2; CDR3 DNA: TGTGCCAGCAGTTCAACTAGCGGGGGGTCCTACAATGAGCAGTTCTTC; CDR3 protein: CASSSTSGGSYNEQFF
V gene: TRBV6-6; clone size: .; J gene: TRBJ1-4; D gene: .; CDR3 DNA: TGTGCCAGCACCGAGACAGAAAAACTGTTTTTT; CDR3 protein: CASTETEKLFF
V gene: TRBV19; clone size: .; J gene: TRBJ1-5; D gene: TRBD1; CDR3 DNA: TGTGCCAGTAGTACACAGGGGGCTCGTCAGCCCCAGCATTTT; CDR3 protein: CASSTQGARQPQHF
V gene: TRBV27; clone size: .; J gene: TRBJ2-5; D gene: .; CDR3 DNA: TGTGCCAGCAGACCCTACGCGCTGCCCAACCAAGAGACCCAGTACTTC; CDR3 protein: CASRPYALPNQETQYF
V gene: TRBV4-1; clone size: .; J gene: TRBJ2-1; D gene: TRBD2; CDR3 DNA: TGCGCCAGCAGCCAAGTCGAGACTAGCGGGTCCCATGAGCAGTTCTTC; CDR3 protein: CASSQVETSGSHEQFF
V gene: TRBV4-1; clone size: .; J gene: TRBJ2-7; D gene: .; CDR3 DNA: TGCGCCAGCAGCCAAGACAGGGTCGGGTACGAGCAGTACTTC; CDR3 protein: CASSQDRVGYEQYF
V gene: TRBV11-2; clone size: once; J gene: TRBJ2-3; D gene: .; CDR3 DNA: TGTGCCAGCAGCTTAGACCACACAGATACGCAGTATTTT; CDR3 protein: CASSLDHTDTQYF
V gene: TRBV3-1/TRBV3-2; clone size: .; J gene: TRBJ2-5; D gene: TRBD2; CDR3 DNA: TGTGCCAGCACCAACTGGACTAGCGGAACGGGGGAGACCCAGTACTTC; CDR3 protein: CASTNWTSGTGETQYF
V gene: TRBV30; clone size: few; J gene: TRBJ1-2; D gene: .; CDR3 DNA: TGTGCCTGGGGGGCCAAGGGGCGCAGGGGCTATGGCTACACCTTC; CDR3 protein: CAWGAKGRRGYGYTF
V gene: TRBV19; clone size: .; J gene: TRBJ2-2; D gene: .; CDR3 DNA: TGTGCCAGTAGAAAGGATTTGGGGCGCAACACCGGGGAGCTGTTTTTT; CDR3 protein: CASRKDLGRNTGELFF
V gene: TRBV7-9; clone size: few; J gene: TRBJ1-5; D gene: .; CDR3 DNA: TGTGCCAGCAGCATCGGAGGTGCGGATCAGCCCCAGCATTTT; CDR3 protein: CASSIGGADQPQHF
V gene: TRBV3-1/TRBV3-2; clone size: .; J gene: TRBJ2-5; D gene: .; CDR3 DNA: TGTGCCAGCAGCCAAAACAGCTGGGAAGAGACCCAGTACTTC; CDR3 protein: CASSQNSWEETQYF
V gene: TRBV18; clone size: .; J gene: TRBJ2-1; D gene: TRBD2; CDR3 DNA: TGTGCCAGCTCACCACAACGAACTAGCGCCAATGAGCAGTTCTTC; CDR3 protein: CASSPQRTSANEQFF
V gene: TRBV19; clone size: .; J gene: TRBJ2-1; D gene: TRBD2; CDR3 DNA: TGTGCCAGTAGCCCGCGGGAGCGGAGACCTTCCTACAATGAGCAGTTCTTC; CDR3 protein: CASSPRERRPSYNEQFF
V gene: TRBV20-1; clone size: .; J gene: TRBJ2-1; D gene: .; CDR3 DNA: TGCAGTGCTAAAGGGGCGGGGTCGGGGTTCTTC; CDR3 protein: CSAKGAGSGFF
V gene: TRBV13; clone size: .; J gene: TRBJ2-3; D gene: TRBD2; CDR3 DNA: TGTGCCAGCAGCTATCCGGGACTAGTTAAAAAAGGTCCGTATTTT; CDR3 protein: CASSYPGLVKKGPYF
V gene: TRBV5-1; clone size: .; J gene: TRBJ2-5; D gene: .; CDR3 DNA: TGCGCCAGCAGCTTGGACTTTGACAGACAAGAGACCCAGTACTTC; CDR3 protein: CASSLDFDRQETQYF
V gene: TRBV29-1; clone size: .; J gene: TRBJ1-1; D gene: TRBD1; CDR3 DNA: TGCAGCGTACCGGGACAGGGGAACACTGAAGCTTTCTTT; CDR3 protein: CSVPGQGNTEAFF
V gene: TRBV4-1; clone size: few; J gene: TRBJ1-2; D gene: .; CDR3 DNA: TGCGCCAGCAGCCAAGACGGTAATCTCCCGGGCTATGGCTACACCTTC; CDR3 protein: CASSQDGNLPGYGYTF
V gene: TRBV24-1; clone size: .; J gene: TRBJ2-6; D gene: TRBD1; CDR3 DNA: TGTGCCACCAGTGATGGGACAGGGGAATCCTCTGGGGCCAACGTCCTGACTTTC; CDR3 protein: CATSDGTGESSGANVLTF
V gene: TRBV7-9; clone size: .; J gene: TRBJ1-6; D gene: .; CDR3 DNA: TGTGCCAGCAGCTTGGGGAGCTCCTATAATTCACCCCTCCACTTT; CDR3 protein: CASSLGSSYNSPLHF
V gene: TRBV5-1; clone size: .; J gene: TRBJ2-5; D gene: TRBD2; CDR3 DNA: TGCGCCAGCAGCACTGGCGCTAGCGGGGGCCAAGAGACCCAGTACTTC; CDR3 protein: CASSTGASGGQETQYF
V gene: TRBV27; clone size: .; J gene: TRBJ2-2; D gene: TRBD1; CDR3 DNA: TGTGCCAGCAGTACCGGGACAGGTCACACCGGGGAGCTGTTTTTT; CDR3 protein: CASSTGTGHTGELFF
V gene: TRBV1; clone size: .; J gene: TRBJ2-1; D gene: .; CDR3 DNA: TGCACCAGCAGCCGTCGTATAGCCCCCGGCCCCTACAATGAGCAGTTCTTC; CDR3 protein: CTSSRRIAPGPYNEQFF
V gene: TRBV3-1/TRBV3-2; clone size: .; J gene: TRBJ2-1; D gene: .; CDR3 DNA: TGTGCCAGCAGCCAAGGCCGCAGGGCCCTCCACAATGAGCAGTTCTTC; CDR3 protein: CASSQGRRALHNEQFF
V gene: TRBV11-2; clone size: .; J gene: TRBJ2-4; D gene: .; CDR3 DNA: TGTGCCAGCAGCTTCTTAGAGGGTAACATTCAGTACTTC; CDR3 protein: CASSFLEGNIQYF
V gene: TRBV27; clone size: .; J gene: TRBJ2-2; D gene: .; CDR3 DNA: TGTGCCAGCAGTCAACCGACAGTTCCGAGCACCGGGGAGCTGTTTTTT; CDR3 protein: CASSQPTVPSTGELFF
V gene: TRBV6-5; clone size: .; J gene: TRBJ2-7; D gene: .; CDR3 DNA: TGTGCCAGCGCGCTTATCGAGCAGTACTTC; CDR3 protein: CASALIEQYF
V gene: TRBV30; clone size: .; J gene: TRBJ2-3; D gene: .; CDR3 DNA: TGTGCCTGGAGTGACACCCCCAGGGGCGGGCCGACTATAGATACGCAGTATTTT; CDR3 protein: CAWSDTPRGGPTIDTQYF
V gene: TRBV19; clone size: .; J gene: TRBJ1-2; D gene: TRBD1; CDR3 DNA: TGTGCCAGTAGGAGCCAAGAGGACAGGGGGAAAGGTGGCTACACCTTC; CDR3 protein: CASRSQEDRGKGGYTF
V gene: TRBV5-1; clone size: .; J gene: TRBJ2-2; D gene: .; CDR3 DNA: TGCGCCAGCAGGCACGCGCCCGGGGAGCTGTTTTTT; CDR3 protein: CASRHAPGELFF
V gene: TRBV4-1; clone size: .; J gene: TRBJ1-1; D gene: .; CDR3 DNA: TGCGCCAGCAGCCAAGATCTCCAACCGGGGAACACTGAAGCTTTCTTT; CDR3 protein: CASSQDLQPGNTEAFF
V gene: TRBV4-2; clone size: .; J gene: TRBJ2-1; D gene: .; CDR3 DNA: TGTGCCAGCAGCCAAGAGTGGGCGCGGGGCCGTGAGCAGTTCTTC; CDR3 protein: CASSQEWARGREQFF
V gene: TRBV27; clone size: few; J gene: TRBJ2-7; D gene: TRBD2; CDR3 DNA: TGTGCCAGCAGTCCCGGGACTAGCGCCCACGAGCAGTACTTC; CDR3 protein: CASSPGTSAHEQYF
V gene: TRBV5-1; clone size: .; J gene: TRBJ1-2; D gene: .; CDR3 DNA: TGCGCCAGCAGCTCAGCCTCAACAGGGAATGATGGCTACACCTTC; CDR3 protein: CASSSASTGNDGYTF
V gene: TRBV7-8; clone size: .; J gene: TRBJ2-2; D gene: TRBD2; CDR3 DNA: TGTGCCAGCAGCTCGGGACTAGCTAACACCGGGGAGCTGTTTTTT; CDR3 protein: CASSSGLANTGELFF
V gene: TRBV6-5; clone size: .; J gene: TRBJ2-1; D gene: TRBD1; CDR3 DNA: TGTGCCAGCAGTACACAGGGGGTATACAATGAGCAGTTCTTC; CDR3 protein: CASSTQGVYNEQFF
V gene: TRBV5-1; clone size: .; J gene: TRBJ2-7; D gene: TRBD2; CDR3 DNA: TGCGCCAGCAGCTTTAGCAGCGGGAGCTCCTACGAGCAGTACTTC; CDR3 protein: CASSFSSGSSYEQYF
V gene: TRBV7-2; clone size: .; J gene: TRBJ2-7; D gene: TRBD1; CDR3 DNA: TGTGCCAGCAGTTCGACAGGGGGCAACTCCTACGAGCAGTACTTC; CDR3 protein: CASSSTGGNSYEQYF
V gene: TRBV19; clone size: .; J gene: TRBJ2-5; D gene: TRBD1; CDR3 DNA: TGTGCCAGTAGTACAGGGGGAGAGACCCAGTACTTC; CDR3 protein: CASSTGGETQYF
V gene: TRBV5-6; clone size: .; J gene: TRBJ1-5; D gene: .; CDR3 DNA: TGTGCCAGCAGCTTTCGAGGGAAAACTCAGCCCCAGCATTTT; CDR3 protein: CASSFRGKTQPQHF
V gene: TRBV11-3; clone size: .; J gene: TRBJ2-2; D gene: .; CDR3 DNA: TGTGCCAGCAGCCCGGGACACCTGAACACCGGGGAGCTGTTTTTT; CDR3 protein: CASSPGHLNTGELFF
V gene: TRBV15; clone size: once; J gene: TRBJ2-7; D gene: TRBD2; CDR3 DNA: TGTGCCACCAGCCCGGGGACTAGGGGATACGAGCAGTACTTC; CDR3 protein: CATSPGTRGYEQYF
V gene: TRBV5-1; clone size: few; J gene: TRBJ1-4; D gene: .; CDR3 DNA: TGCGCCAGCACCCCAGGAGGCAGTAGTGATGAAAAACTGTTTTTT; CDR3 protein: CASTPGGSSDEKLFF
V gene: TRBV5-1; clone size: .; J gene: TRBJ2-2; D gene: TRBD1; CDR3 DNA: TGCGCCAGCAGCTTGGGGGGACAGGTCCGCCGGGGGACCGGGGAGCTGTTTTTT; CDR3 protein: CASSLGGQVRRGTGELFF
V gene: TRBV30; clone size: .; J gene: TRBJ1-3; D gene: TRBD1; CDR3 DNA: TGTGCCTGGAGTGTATGGACAGGACGGACCTCTGGAAACACCATATATTTT; CDR3 protein: CAWSVWTGRTSGNTIYF
V gene: TRBV3-1/TRBV3-2; clone size: few; J gene: TRBJ2-5; D gene: TRBD1; CDR3 DNA: TGTGCCAGCAGCCAAGATAGGGACAGCGGAGAGACCCAGTACTTC; CDR3 protein: CASSQDRDSGETQYF
V gene: TRBV9; clone size: once; J gene: TRBJ1-1; D gene: TRBD1; CDR3 DNA: TGTGCCAGCAGCGCACAGACAGGGGGCACTGAAGCTTTCTTT; CDR3 protein: CASSAQTGGTEAFF
V gene: TRBV28; clone size: .; J gene: TRBJ2-5; D gene: .; CDR3 DNA: TGTGCCAGCAGGACATATTTTGTATATCCCCAAGAGACCCAGTACTTC; CDR3 protein: CASRTYFVYPQETQYF